This T cell receptor (beta chain) emerged from a study of response to subunit inactivated influenza vaccine. V trimming: 2 bases; J trimming: 6 bases; junction bases outside the gene matches: 5. The CDR3 runs to 14 residues. Germline-derived CDR1 and CDR2 are DFQATT and SNEGSKA (reference sequence). Each CDR3 protein gets one entry after TCRdb re-called the RT-PCR reads with MiXCR. The sample holds about 570,000 distinct CDR3 sequences, 11% seen once. The same sample was also used in a study of T cells expressing NK-cell markers. As that study records: Production of TCR beta cDNA relied on 5'RACE template switching with UMIs. Several experiments added an anti-gamma-delta TCR antibody to sort only alpha-beta TCR T cells.

This sequence originates from a man between 45 and 60 years old who received an inactivated influenza vaccine. This rearrangement joins TRBV20-1 to TRBJ2-3, with TRBD2 identical over 10 bases. Specimen: PBMCs from blood, collected on the day of vaccination. The CDR3: CSARWTSGPDTQYF. CDR3 coding DNA: TGCAGTGCTAGATGGACTAGCGGTCCCGATACGCAGTATTTT.